This entry lists 18 T cell receptor beta chains sequenced from one sample in a study of CD8+CD57+ T cells in acquired aplastic anemia. Patients sequenced had flow cytometry evidence of CD8+CD57+ cell expansion. CDR3 and TCR beta VDJ profiling relied on a genomic DNA template. MiXCR, applied by TCRdb to the reads, yields one record per CDR3 protein. The sample includes roughly 250,000 distinct CDR3 sequences, 82% of them seen just once. Sequencing was carried out using sorted CD4+, CD8+, or CD8+CD57+ T cells (not recorded which) from PBMCs. Receptors originate from a human donor with aplastic anemia.

The chain combines TRBV25-1 with TRBJ2-3; 7 bases agree with TRBD2. There are 16 residues in the CDR3. Per the germline V gene, CDR1 is MGHDK and CDR2 is SYGVNS. V dropped 2 bases and J dropped 4; count of bases not matched to a gene: 9. The CDR3 nucleotides are TGTGCCAGCAGTGAACGCCTCGCGGGAGCGCCAGATACGCAGTATTTT. Translation gives CASSERLAGAPDTQYF.

Remarks on this clonotype: A junction boundary mismatches the germline segment, possibly from a read error. The genes are TRBV9 and TRBJ2-5; no reliable D call. CDR3 length: 13 residues. Germline CDR1 and CDR2: SGDLS and YYNGEE. The DNA for the CDR3 is TGTGCCAGCAGCGTCCGAGGCCAAGAAACCCAGTACTTC. Amino acids: CASSVRGQETQYF.

This clonotype was picked up a small number of times. CDR3 region: CSVRDQPNQPQHF. CDR3 coding DNA: TGCAGCGTCCGGGACCAACCCAATCAGCCCCAGCATTTT. V and J are TRBV29-1 and TRBJ1-5; a weak D match, TRBD1 (5 bases). V was clipped by 6 bases and J by 3 bases, with 12 bases between them. The CDR3 consists of 13 residues. Germline CDR1 and CDR2: SQVTM and ANQGSEA.

This rearrangement joins TRBV20-1 to TRBJ1-6; possible D gene TRBD1, 5 bases. The length of the CDR3 is 14 residues. Trimming left V 5 bases short and J 6 bases short, with 14 bases between. The germline V gene encodes CDR1 DFQATT and CDR2 SNEGSKA (reference sequence). CDR3 DNA: TGCAGTGCTCCTCGTGGGGGGGTTAATTCACCCCTCCACTTT. Translated, it gives CSAPRGGVNSPLHF.

This clonotype was detected a few times. The V gene is TRBV19, the J gene TRBJ1-1, with D maybe TRBD1 (6 bases). The CDR3 length is 13 residues. V was trimmed by 4 bases and J by 5 bases, leaving 11 bases between them. The germline V gene encodes CDR1 LNHDA and CDR2 SQIVND (reference sequence). CDR3: CASSRPQGTEAFF. CDR3 DNA: TGTGCCAGTAGTAGACCTCAGGGGACTGAAGCTTTCTTT.

Comments on this clonotype: The junction departs from germline at one end; a sequencing error may be responsible. Here the CDR3 reads CATSCRSSQGTQYF. Here the CDR3 DNA reads TGTGCCACCAGCTGTCGCTCCAGCCAGGGGACCCAGTACTTC. The rearrangement joins TRBV7-9 to TRBJ2-5; TRBD1 is a possible D gene (5 bases). The CDR3 extends over 14 amino acids. Germline V gives CDR1 SEHNR, CDR2 FQNEAQ (reference sequence).

This clonotype occurred once. An end of the junction differs from the germline gene, which may be a read error. V gene TRBV9 combines with J gene TRBJ2-3; D is possibly TRBD2 (5 bases). The CDR3 has 14 residues. The V gene's germline CDR1 is SGDLS and CDR2 YYNGEE. CDR3 in amino acids: CASSALGAPNTPHF. In nucleotides, the CDR3 is TGTGCCAGCAGCGCACTAGGCGCCCCAAATACGCCCCATTTT.

J is TRBJ2-5 and V is TRBV10-3; D not certain. V dropped 7 bases and J dropped 2 bases, with 8 bases sitting between them. Germline V gene data show CDR1 as ENHRY and CDR2 as SYGVKD. This CDR3 is 12 amino acids long. CDR3 DNA sequence: TGTGCCATCACGCGTACACAAGAGACCCAGTACTTC. Translating gives CAITRTQETQYF.

V gene TRBV7-8 combines with J gene TRBJ2-7, with 7 bases that match TRBD2. The V gene's germline CDR1 is SGHVS and CDR2 FQNEAQ. This CDR3 has 18 residues. V lost 3 bases to trimming and J lost 4 bases; unmatched junction nucleotides: 18. The CDR3 loop reads CASSFPGGPETHYYEQYV. Written as DNA, the CDR3 is TGTGCCAGCAGCTTTCCGGGAGGTCCCGAAACGCATTATTACGAGCAGTACGTC.

This clonotype was recorded once. V is TRBV20-1 and J is TRBJ1-2; 7 positions agree with TRBD1. The V segment lost 5 bases and the J segment 3 bases; nucleotides outside the gene matches: 3. This CDR3 has 12 residues. Germline assignment: CDR1 DFQATT and CDR2 SNEGSKA (reference sequence). CDR3 loop: CSAATGDYGYTF. The CDR3, as DNA: TGCAGTGCTGCCACAGGGGACTATGGCTACACCTTC.

The gene calls are TRBV20-1 and TRBJ2-3, with D perhaps TRBD1 or TRBD2 (6 bases each). Trimming stripped 6 bases from V and 1 base from J, with 8 bases between. The CDR3 runs to 12 residues. From germline, CDR1 is DFQATT and CDR2 SNEGSKA (reference sequence). CDR3 loop: CSARGGTDTQYF. CDR3 in DNA: TGCAGTGCGAGGGGGGGCACAGATACGCAGTATTTT.

A word on this clonotype: This CDR3 is missing its conserved last phenylalanine or tryptophan, likely due to a read error. Because the CDR3's place on the DNA is in doubt, the DNA is left out and the CDR3 is given as listed by TCRdb. The V gene is TRBV7-8, the J gene TRBJ2-2. Germline assignment: CDR1 SGHVS and CDR2 FQNEAQ. The CDR3 has 12 amino acids, counting both end residues. The CDR3 protein is CASSLTNRGLFN.

The table lists this clonotype with a few counts. The rearrangement joins TRBV15 to TRBJ2-5; possible D gene TRBD2, 6 bases. Trimming removed 1 base at V and 6 bases at J, with 9 bases between. The CDR3 has 13 amino acids. Germline V lookup: CDR1 LNHNV, CDR2 YYDKDF (reference sequence). The CDR3 sequence is CATSRGSGQTQYF. The DNA for the CDR3 is TGTGCCACCAGCAGAGGCAGCGGGCAGACCCAGTACTTC.

In its sample, this clonotype was seen many times. The chain carries TRBV7-3 and TRBJ2-7, with 7 nucleotides matching TRBD2. CDR3 size: 14 residues. CDR1 and CDR2 from the germline V gene are SGHTA and FQGTGA. The junction had 4 bases not matched to a gene; V was cut back by 0 bases and J by 5 bases. The CDR3 region has the DNA TGTGCCAGCAGCTTAACGGGGGGGTCCCACGAGCAGTACTTC. This gives the protein CASSLTGGSHEQYF.

This clonotype was counted once. In nucleotides, the CDR3 is TGTGCCAGCAGAACTGGCGGGGTCCACAATGAGGAGTTCACCTTC. Translated, it gives CASRTGGVHNEEFTF. This chain connects TRBV7-2 to TRBJ1-2; D call uncertain. The V end was cut by 6 bases, the J end by 13 bases, with 27 bases between. The CDR3 is 15 amino acids. Germline V gene data show CDR1 as SGHTA and CDR2 as FQGNSA.

As to this clonotype: A much more abundant neighbour one base away suggests this may be a read error. The V gene is TRBV11-3, the J gene TRBJ1-1; perhaps TRBD1 as D (5 bases). Germline V gene lookup returns CDR1 SGHNT and CDR2 YENEEA. CDR3 length: 13 residues. Deletions cut 3 bases from V and 6 bases from J, with 11 bases between. The CDR3 sequence: CASSFDLTAEAFF. CDR3 nucleotide sequence: TGTGCCAGCAGCTTTGATCTGACAGCTGAAGCTTTCTTT.

Of note for this clonotype: The CDR3 does not close with the conserved phenylalanine or tryptophan, likely indicating a read error. No DNA is shown, since the ends of the CDR3 on it are uncertain; the CDR3 is the one TCRdb lists. V and J are TRBV7-8 and TRBJ2-1. The CDR3 numbers 13 amino acids, ends counted. Germline values: CDR1 SGHVS, CDR2 FQNEAQ. CDR3 residues: CASSFAGSHDTQY.

Comment on this clonotype: The junction departs from germline at one end; a sequencing error may be responsible. V is TRBV7-2 and J is TRBJ1-1; D uncertain. The CDR3 contains 15 residues. The germline V gene encodes CDR1 SGHTA and CDR2 FQGNSA. CDR3 sequence (DNA): TGTGCCAGCAGCTTAGCGCGAACAGCGAACACTCAAGCTTTCTTT. Protein product: CASSLARTANTQAFF.